The 20 T cell receptor beta chains below come from one sample, sequenced in a study of control samples from healthy donors and cancer patients. Method: immunoSEQ multiplex PCR; TCRdb's copy keeps in-frame clones and lacks some. The profile shows about 60,000 clones, around 96% of them singletons. The material sequenced was blood. The receptors stem from a woman between 18 and 29 years old in good health.

The J gene is TRBJ2-1, the V gene TRBV6-4; 10 nucleotides match TRBD2. Germline-derived CDR1 and CDR2 are MRHNA and SNTAGT. The CDR3 has 15 residues. The V segment lost 6 bases and the J segment 5 bases; nucleotides outside the gene matches: 7. The CDR3 bases are TGTGCCAGCAGCCTTACTAGCGGGGATAACAATGAGCAGTTCTTC. This sequence encodes CASSLTSGDNNEQFF.

The J gene is TRBJ1-1, the V gene TRBV10-2; tentative D call: TRBD1 (5 bases). The germline gives CDR1 WSHSY, CDR2 SAAADI. Trimming took off 4 bases at V and 3 bases at J, with 12 bases between the two ends. This CDR3 comprises 14 residues. The CDR3 sequence: CASSGSGVDTEAFF. In nucleotides, the CDR3 is TGCGCCAGCAGTGGGTCGGGGGTGGACACTGAAGCTTTCTTT.

The rearrangement joins TRBV2 to TRBJ2-1; D might be TRBD2 (5 bases). Per germline, CDR1 SNHLY and CDR2 FYNNEI. With 6 bases removed from V and 3 bases from J, the gap between germline ends came to 12 bases. CDR3 length equals 14 residues. CDR3: CASSPNRGYNEQFF. The CDR3 region has the DNA TGTGCCAGCAGCCCTAACCGGGGCTACAATGAGCAGTTCTTC. Based on the CDR3 plus reference TRBV2 and TRBJ2-1, the full variable domain is EPEVTQTPSHQVTQMGQEVILRCVPISNHLYFYWYRQILGQKVEFLVSFYNNEISEKSEIFDDQFSVERPDGSNFTLKIRSTKLEDSAMYFCASSPNRGYNEQFFGPGTRLTVL.

This clone was seen just once. This chain connects TRBV5-5 to TRBJ1-3; D unresolved. Germline V lookup: CDR1 SGHKS, CDR2 YYEKEE (reference sequence). Deletions cut 0 bases from V and 3 bases from J, with 16 bases between. The CDR3 totals 17 residues. DNA of the CDR3: TGTGCCAGCAGCTTGGCACGGGGTCGCACGGGTGGAAACACCATATATTTT. This codes for CASSLARGRTGGNTIYF.

The chain combines TRBV10-3 with TRBJ1-2; 7 positions match TRBD1. The CDR3 extends over 14 amino acids. CDR1 ENHRY and CDR2 SYGVKD come from the germline V gene. V was pared by 3 bases and J by 4 bases, with 5 bases of the junction left unmatched. The CDR3 DNA reads as TGTGCCATCAGTGATGACAGGGTGAGCTATGGCTACACCTTC. Translation: CAISDDRVSYGYTF.

The chain links TRBV30 to TRBJ2-2; D is perhaps TRBD1 (6 bases). The CDR3 extends over 11 amino acids. The germline V gene has CDR1 GTSNPN and CDR2 SVGIG (reference sequence). Trimming left V 3 bases short and J 7 bases short, with 6 bases between. CDR3 in DNA: TGTGCCTGGAGAGGGGGCGGGGAGCTGTTTTTT. This gives the protein CAWRGGGELFF.

The rearrangement links TRBV5-5 to TRBJ1-4; D might be TRBD1 (5 bases). This CDR3 is 15 amino acids long. The germline gives CDR1 SGHKS, CDR2 YYEKEE (reference sequence). The V end lost 2 bases, the J end lost 8 bases, and 16 bases lay between the germline ends. CDR3 sequence reads: CASSFGGRVYEKLFF. The DNA for the CDR3 is TGTGCCAGCAGCTTCGGGGGGAGAGTATACGAAAAACTGTTTTTT.

The chain carries TRBV6-6 and TRBJ2-7, with TRBD1 matching over 8 bases. With 2 bases clipped from V and 4 bases from J, the junction kept 1 base outside the gene matches. Germline CDR1 MNHNY, CDR2 SVGAGI (reference sequence). The CDR3 has 13 amino acids. CDR3 DNA sequence: TGTGCCAGCAGTTACCAGGGGGCTTACGAGCAGTACTTC. This gives the protein CASSYQGAYEQYF.

The chain links TRBV28 to TRBJ2-1, with D unclear. This CDR3 region has 14 residues. Trimming pared 3 bases from V and 6 bases from J, leaving 12 bases between. CDR1 is MDHEN, CDR2 SYDVKM, per germline. The CDR3 here is CASSFGAGFNEQFF. The CDR3 DNA reads TGTGCCAGCAGTTTCGGCGCAGGATTCAATGAGCAGTTCTTC.

The J gene is TRBJ1-1, the V gene TRBV19; 7 bases fit TRBD1. The CDR3 totals 12 residues. V lost 10 bases to trimming and J lost 2 bases; unmatched junction nucleotides: 4. Germline CDR1 and CDR2: LNHDA and SQIVND (reference sequence). The CDR3 region is CATRQGNTEAFF. The CDR3 coding sequence is TGTGCCACACGACAGGGTAACACTGAAGCTTTCTTT.

This chain joins TRBV3-1 (or the pseudogene TRBV3-2) and TRBJ1-2, with D unclear. CDR1 and CDR2 from the germline V gene are LGHDT and YNNKEL (reference sequence). This CDR3 contains 15 residues. V was cut by 1 base and J by 7 bases, with 16 bases left in between. As DNA, the CDR3 is TGTGCCAGCAGCCAAGGGTCGCCACCCGCGGGTGGCTACACCTTC. Its protein is CASSQGSPPAGGYTF.

This clone was found once. V usage is TRBV7-2 and J usage is TRBJ2-3; 12 nucleotides align to TRBD2. CDR1 is SGHTA and CDR2 is FQGNSA in the germline V gene. With V trimmed by 3 bases and J by 7 bases, 11 bases remained unmatched. This CDR3 contains 17 residues. The CDR3 bases are TGTGCCAGCAGCTTGGCTAGCGGGGGGGCCGGTGCAAATACGCAGTATTTT. Its translation is CASSLASGGAGANTQYF.

The genes are TRBV4-1 and TRBJ2-1, with unresolved D. Trimming left V 4 bases short and J 7 bases short, with 8 bases between. Germline V gene sequence: CDR1 MGHRA, CDR2 YSYEKL. CDR3 size: 12 residues. The CDR3 DNA reads as TGCGCCAGCAGCCCGAGTGAAAATGAGCAGTTCTTC. Translation: CASSPSENEQFF.

The J gene is TRBJ2-2, the V gene TRBV3-1 (or the pseudogene TRBV3-2), with 12 bases that match TRBD2. The CDR3 runs 15 residues. Losses at the gene ends were 4 bases for V and 6 bases for J; bases not matched to a gene: 3. Germline-derived CDR1 and CDR2 are LGHDT and YNNKEL (reference sequence). CDR3 amino acids: CASSRWTSGAGELFF. The CDR3 DNA reads as TGTGCCAGCAGCCGGTGGACTAGCGGGGCCGGGGAGCTGTTTTTT.

The chain recombines TRBV7-2 with TRBJ2-7; the D is unclear. CDR3 length equals 13 residues. Trimming pared 2 bases from V and 3 bases from J, leaving 8 bases between. CDR1 SGHTA and CDR2 FQGNSA come from the germline V gene. CDR3 sequence: CASSLRRFYEQYF. DNA for the CDR3: TGTGCCAGCAGCTTAAGACGGTTCTACGAGCAGTACTTC.

This sequence joins TRBV4-3 and TRBJ1-2; tentatively, D is TRBD1 (5 bases). V gave up 0 bases and J gave up 4 bases, with 12 bases separating them. Germline lookup yields CDR1 LGHNA and CDR2 YSLEER. The CDR3 covers 15 residues. The CDR3 region is CASSQDSSGLYGYTF. Written as DNA, the CDR3 is TGCGCCAGCAGCCAAGATTCCTCAGGGCTCTATGGCTACACCTTC.

The chain is built from TRBV7-2 and TRBJ2-2; D gene unclear. Germline values: CDR1 SGHTA, CDR2 FQGNSA. Trimming removed 6 bases at V and 1 base at J, with 3 bases between. This CDR3 is built from 12 residues. The DNA of the CDR3 is TGTGCCAGCAGTTGGAACACCGGGGAGCTGTTTTTT. Translated: CASSWNTGELFF.

The CDR3 region has the DNA TGTGCCAGCAGCCGCACCCCCCTCCGACGGGGCTATGGCTACACCTTC. Residues: CASSRTPLRRGYGYTF. The V and J genes are TRBV7-2 and TRBJ1-2; D gene uncertain. The CDR3 runs 16 residues. The V gene's germline CDR1 is SGHTA and CDR2 FQGNSA. V shed 5 bases and J shed 4 bases, with 20 bases lying between them.

The genes are TRBV18 and TRBJ1-1, with 9 bases matching TRBD1. Germline V gene lookup returns CDR1 KGHSH and CDR2 LQKENI. CDR3 length: 16 amino acids. The V and J ends lost 3 bases and 0 bases, in that order; junction bases with no gene match: 5. The CDR3 DNA sequence: TGTGCCAGCTCACCGGGACAGGGAACAATGAACACTGAAGCTTTCTTT. This gives the protein CASSPGQGTMNTEAFF.

This chain connects TRBV5-1 to TRBJ1-2; 9 positions match TRBD1. In germline, CDR1 is SGHRS, CDR2 YFSETQ. This CDR3 has 13 residues. V gave up 0 bases and J gave up 8 bases; unmatched junction bases: 2. The CDR3 DNA follows: TGCGCCAGCAGCTTGGGGGACAGGGAGGGCTACACCTTC. The encoded protein is CASSLGDREGYTF. Variable domain in full (rest from reference TRBV5-1 and TRBJ1-2): KAGVTQTPRYLIKTRGQQVTLSCSPISGHRSVSWYQQTPGQGLQFLFEYFSETQRNKGNFPGRFSGRQFSNSRSEMNVSTLELGDSALYLCASSLGDREGYTFGSGTRLTVV.